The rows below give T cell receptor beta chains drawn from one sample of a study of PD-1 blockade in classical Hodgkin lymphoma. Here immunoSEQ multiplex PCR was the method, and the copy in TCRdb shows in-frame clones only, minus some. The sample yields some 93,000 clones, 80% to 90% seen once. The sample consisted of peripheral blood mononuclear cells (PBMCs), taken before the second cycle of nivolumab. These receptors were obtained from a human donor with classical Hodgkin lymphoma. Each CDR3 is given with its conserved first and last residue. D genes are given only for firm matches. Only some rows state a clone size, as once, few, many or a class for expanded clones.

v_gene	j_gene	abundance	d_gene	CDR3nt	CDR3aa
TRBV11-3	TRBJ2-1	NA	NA	TGTGCCAGCAGCTCCTTGGGCGGCAATGAGCAGTTCTTC	CASSSLGGNEQFF
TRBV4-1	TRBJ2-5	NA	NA	TGCGCCAGCAGCCAAGATCGGTCGGGGGCAGGGGAAGAGACCCAGTACTTC	CASSQDRSGAGEETQYF
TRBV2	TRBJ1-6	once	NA	TGTGCCAGCAGTGAAACGAGTTTAAGACAGCGAAATTCACCCCTCCACTTT	CASSETSLRQRNSPLHF
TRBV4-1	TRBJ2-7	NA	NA	TGCGCCAGCAGCCACGCACTTAATAGAGAGCAGTACTTC	CASSHALNREQYF
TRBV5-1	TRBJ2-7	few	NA	TGCGCCAGCAGCTTTTCGAGGGGACCCTACGAGCAGTACTTC	CASSFSRGPYEQYF
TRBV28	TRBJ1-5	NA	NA	TGTGCCAGCAGGGGGCCGGGGCAGCCCCAGCATTTT	CASRGPGQPQHF
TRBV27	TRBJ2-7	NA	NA	TGTGCCACCAGGTGGCGGGGTCCCGGCTACGAGCAGTACTTC	CATRWRGPGYEQYF
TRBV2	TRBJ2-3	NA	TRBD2	TGTGCCAGCAGTGCGGCGGGAGGGTTTTTAGATACGCAGTATTTT	CASSAAGGFLDTQYF
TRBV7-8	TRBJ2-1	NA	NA	TGTGCCAGCAGCTTAGCTAGCGGAGTCGGCAATGAGCAGTTCTTC	CASSLASGVGNEQFF
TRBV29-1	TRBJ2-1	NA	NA	TGCAGCGTTGCGGGCAGGGGCTCCTACAATGAGCAGTTCTTC	CSVAGRGSYNEQFF
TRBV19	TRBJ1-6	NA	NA	TGTGCCAGTAGTATGGATAATTCACCCCTCCACTTT	CASSMDNSPLHF
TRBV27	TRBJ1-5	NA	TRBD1	TGTGCCAGCAAACCCGGGACAGGGAATCAGCCCCAGCATTTT	CASKPGTGNQPQHF
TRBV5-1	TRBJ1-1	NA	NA	TGCGCCAGCAGCCTAGAGGGGGGAGGCACTGAAGCTTTCTTT	CASSLEGGGTEAFF
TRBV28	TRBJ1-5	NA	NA	TGTGCCAGCAGTTTCCCCGGGGGTGGTAAACAGCCCCAGCATTTT	CASSFPGGGKQPQHF
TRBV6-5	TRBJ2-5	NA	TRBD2	TGTGCCAGCAGTTACACCTCTAGCGGGATAGGCGAGACCCAGTACTTC	CASSYTSSGIGETQYF
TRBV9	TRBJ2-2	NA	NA	TGTGCCAGCAGCGTGAGCCAGACGCCCGGGGAGCTGTTTTTT	CASSVSQTPGELFF
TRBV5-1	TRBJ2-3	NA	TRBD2	TGCGCCAGCAGCTTGGCCGCCGGGGGGGATACGCAGTATTTT	CASSLAAGGDTQYF